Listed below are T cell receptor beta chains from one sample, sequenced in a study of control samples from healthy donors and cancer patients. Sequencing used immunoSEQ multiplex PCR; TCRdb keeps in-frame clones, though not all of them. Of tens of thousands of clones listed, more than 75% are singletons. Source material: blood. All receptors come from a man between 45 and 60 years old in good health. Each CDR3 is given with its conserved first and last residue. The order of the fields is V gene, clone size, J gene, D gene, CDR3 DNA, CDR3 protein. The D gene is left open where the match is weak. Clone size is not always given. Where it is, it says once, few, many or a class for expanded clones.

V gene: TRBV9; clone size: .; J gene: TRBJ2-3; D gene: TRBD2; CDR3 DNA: TGTGCCAGCCAGAGCGGGAGGGCTAGCACAGATACGCAGTATTTT; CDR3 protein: CASQSGRASTDTQYF
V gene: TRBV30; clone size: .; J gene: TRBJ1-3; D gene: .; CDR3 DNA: TGTGCCTGGACAAAGGGGGACTTTGGAAACACCATATATTTT; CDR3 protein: CAWTKGDFGNTIYF
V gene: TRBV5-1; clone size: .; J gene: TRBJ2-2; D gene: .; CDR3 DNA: TGCGCCAGCAGCTTGGGACAGATCACCGGGGAGCTGTTTTTT; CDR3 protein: CASSLGQITGELFF
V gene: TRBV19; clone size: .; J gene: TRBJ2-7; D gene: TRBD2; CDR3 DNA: TGTGCCAGTAGTAGGCGGACTAGCGAGGCCTACGAGCAGTACTTC; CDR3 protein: CASSRRTSEAYEQYF
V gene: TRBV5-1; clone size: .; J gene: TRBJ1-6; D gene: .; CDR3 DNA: TGCGCCAGCAGCTTGGGGGACACCACGATATATAATTCACCCCTCCACTTT; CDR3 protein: CASSLGDTTIYNSPLHF
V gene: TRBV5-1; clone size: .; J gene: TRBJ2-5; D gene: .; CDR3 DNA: TGCGCCAGCAGCAGACCTCCGGAGACCCAGTACTTC; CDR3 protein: CASSRPPETQYF
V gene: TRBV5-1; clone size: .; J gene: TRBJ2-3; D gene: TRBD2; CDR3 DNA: TGCGCCAGCAGCCTTAGCGGGAGTGCAGATACGCAGTATTTT; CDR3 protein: CASSLSGSADTQYF
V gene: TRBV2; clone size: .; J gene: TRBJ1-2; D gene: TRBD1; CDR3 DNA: TGTGCCAGCAGTGAAGCGGCTCAGGGGGCTGGCTACACCTTC; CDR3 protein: CASSEAAQGAGYTF
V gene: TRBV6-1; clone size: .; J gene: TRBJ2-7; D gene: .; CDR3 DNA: TGTGCCAGCAGTGAATTCGGGGTCTCCTACGAGCAGTACTTC; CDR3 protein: CASSEFGVSYEQYF
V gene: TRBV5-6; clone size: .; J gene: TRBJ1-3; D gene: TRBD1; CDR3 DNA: TGTGCCAGCAGCGGGGGAGACAGGGCTCCCGGAAACACCATATATTTT; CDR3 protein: CASSGGDRAPGNTIYF
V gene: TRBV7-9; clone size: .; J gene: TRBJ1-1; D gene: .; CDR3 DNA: TGTGCCAGCAGCTTATGGGGATATGAAGCTTTCTTT; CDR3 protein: CASSLWGYEAFF
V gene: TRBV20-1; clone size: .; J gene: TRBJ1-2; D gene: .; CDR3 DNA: TGCAGTGCTAGTCATCCTGACGCCGCCCGTAACTATGGCTACACCTTC; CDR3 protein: CSASHPDAARNYGYTF
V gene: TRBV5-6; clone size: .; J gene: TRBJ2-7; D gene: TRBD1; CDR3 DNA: TGTGCCAGCAGCCTCGGGACAGGCACACCCTACGAGCAGTACTTC; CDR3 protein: CASSLGTGTPYEQYF
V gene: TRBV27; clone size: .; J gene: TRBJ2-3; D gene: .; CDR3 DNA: TGTGCCAGCAGCCTGACCCGCCTGAGCACAGATACGCAGTATTTT; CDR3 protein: CASSLTRLSTDTQYF
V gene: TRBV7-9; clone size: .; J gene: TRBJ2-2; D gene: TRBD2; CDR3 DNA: TGTGCCAGCAGCTTAAGTTTTAGTGGGAGGGCCGGCACCGGGGAGCTGTTTTTT; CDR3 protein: CASSLSFSGRAGTGELFF
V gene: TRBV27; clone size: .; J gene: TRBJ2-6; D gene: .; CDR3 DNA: TGTGCCAGCAGGGATTCGGAGGGGGTAGCTGGGGCCAACGTCCTGACTTTC; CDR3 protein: CASRDSEGVAGANVLTF
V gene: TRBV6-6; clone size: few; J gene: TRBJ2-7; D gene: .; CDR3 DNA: TGTGCCAGCAGTTACAATCCCTACGAGCAGTACTTC; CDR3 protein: CASSYNPYEQYF
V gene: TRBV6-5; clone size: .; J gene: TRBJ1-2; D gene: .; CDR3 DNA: TGTGCCAGCAGTTACAATCCCTTAGGGGGGCTTGGTGGCTACACCTTC; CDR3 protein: CASSYNPLGGLGGYTF
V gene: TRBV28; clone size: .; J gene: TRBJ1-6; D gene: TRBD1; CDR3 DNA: TGTGCCAGCAGTTCCCTCCAGGGGGCGAGGAATTCACCCCTCCACTTT; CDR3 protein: CASSSLQGARNSPLHF
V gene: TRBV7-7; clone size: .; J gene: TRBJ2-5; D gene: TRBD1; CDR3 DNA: TGTGCCAGCAGCTTCGACAGGGGTGAGACCCAGTACTTC; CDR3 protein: CASSFDRGETQYF
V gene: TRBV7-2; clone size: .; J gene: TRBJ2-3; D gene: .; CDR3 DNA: TGTGCCAGCAGCTCTTACCGCACAGATACGCAGTATTTT; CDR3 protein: CASSSYRTDTQYF
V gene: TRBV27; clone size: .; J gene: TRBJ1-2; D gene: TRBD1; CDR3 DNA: TGTGCCAGCAGTTTAATGTTTGGGACAGCTGACCCAATCCTCTATGGCTACACCTTC; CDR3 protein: CASSLMFGTADPILYGYTF
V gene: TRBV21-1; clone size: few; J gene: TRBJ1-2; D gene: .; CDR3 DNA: TGTGCCAGCAGCAAAGAACGACGTGGCTACACCTTC; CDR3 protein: CASSKERRGYTF
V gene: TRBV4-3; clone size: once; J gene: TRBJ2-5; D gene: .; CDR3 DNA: TGCGCCAGCAGTCCTCAGGGCGGGGAGACCCAGTACTTC; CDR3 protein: CASSPQGGETQYF
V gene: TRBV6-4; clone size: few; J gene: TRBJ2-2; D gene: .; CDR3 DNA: TGTGCCAGCAGTGGGGACAACACCGGGGAGCTGTTTTTT; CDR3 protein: CASSGDNTGELFF
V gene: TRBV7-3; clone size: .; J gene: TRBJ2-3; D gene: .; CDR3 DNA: TGTGCCAGCAGCTCCCGGGACGGGGGATACACAGATACGCAGTATTTT; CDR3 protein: CASSSRDGGYTDTQYF
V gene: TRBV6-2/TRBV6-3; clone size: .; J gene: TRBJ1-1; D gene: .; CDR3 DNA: TGTGCCAGCAGTTACCTTCGGGGGAACACTGAAGCTTTCTTT; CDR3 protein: CASSYLRGNTEAFF
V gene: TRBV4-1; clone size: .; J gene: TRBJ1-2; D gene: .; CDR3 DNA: TGCGCCAGCAGCCAGACCGACAGAGCCATCTATGGCTACACCTTC; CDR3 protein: CASSQTDRAIYGYTF
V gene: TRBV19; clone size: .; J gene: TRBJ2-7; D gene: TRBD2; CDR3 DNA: TGTGCCAGTAGTTACGGGACTAGCGGAGTCCACGAGCAGTACTTC; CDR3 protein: CASSYGTSGVHEQYF
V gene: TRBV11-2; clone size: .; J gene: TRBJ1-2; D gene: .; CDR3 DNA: TGTGCCAGCAGCCCAATGACCGCCGGTGGCTACACCTTC; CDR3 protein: CASSPMTAGGYTF
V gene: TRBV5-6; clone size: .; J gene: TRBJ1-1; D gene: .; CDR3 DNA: TGTGCCAGCAGACCCACAGGCATAAACACTGAAGCTTTCTTT; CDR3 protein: CASRPTGINTEAFF
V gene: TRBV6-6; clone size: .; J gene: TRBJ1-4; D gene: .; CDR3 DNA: TGTGCCAGCAGTTACTCCCGTTTTGGGGAAAAACTGTTTTTT; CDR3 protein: CASSYSRFGEKLFF
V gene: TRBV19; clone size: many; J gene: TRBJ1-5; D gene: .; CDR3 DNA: TGTGCCAGTAGTCCCCGTGGAAGGGGACCAGGGGAGCCCCAGCATTTT; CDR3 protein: CASSPRGRGPGEPQHF
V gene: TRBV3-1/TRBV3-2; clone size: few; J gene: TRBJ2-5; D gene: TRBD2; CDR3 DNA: TGTGCCAGCAGCCCTAGCGGGATTTTGGAGACCCAGTACTTC; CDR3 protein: CASSPSGILETQYF
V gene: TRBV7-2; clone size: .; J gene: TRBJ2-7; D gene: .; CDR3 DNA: TGTGCCAGCAGTTCTGCGAGGGTAGCCTACGAGCAGTACTTC; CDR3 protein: CASSSARVAYEQYF
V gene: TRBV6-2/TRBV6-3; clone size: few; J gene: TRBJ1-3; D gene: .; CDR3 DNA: TGTGCCAGCAGTTTGAAATCACCCGGACTCCCGAGCTCTGGAAACACCATATATTTT; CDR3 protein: CASSLKSPGLPSSGNTIYF
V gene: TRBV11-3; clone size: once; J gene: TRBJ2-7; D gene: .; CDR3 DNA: TGTGCCAGCGGGCCCGGGACTTCTTACGAGCAGTACTTC; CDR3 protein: CASGPGTSYEQYF
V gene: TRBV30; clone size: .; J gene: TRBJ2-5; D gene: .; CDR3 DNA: TGTGCCTGGAGTGTTGGCGTTCTGCAGACCCAGTACTTC; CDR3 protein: CAWSVGVLQTQYF
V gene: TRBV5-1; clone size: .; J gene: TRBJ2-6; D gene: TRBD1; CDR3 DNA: TGCGCCAGCAGACGAACTCCGGGACAGGCGAGCTCTGGGGCCAACGTCCTGACTTTC; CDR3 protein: CASRRTPGQASSGANVLTF
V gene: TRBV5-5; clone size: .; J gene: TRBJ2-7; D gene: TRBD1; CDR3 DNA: TGTGCCAGCAGCCCCGACAGGGTTGAATACGAGCAGTACTTC; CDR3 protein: CASSPDRVEYEQYF
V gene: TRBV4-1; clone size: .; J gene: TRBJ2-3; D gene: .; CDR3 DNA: TGCGCCAGCAGCCAAGAAGGGACCGTGGGGGGAGGTACGCAGTATTTT; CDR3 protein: CASSQEGTVGGGTQYF
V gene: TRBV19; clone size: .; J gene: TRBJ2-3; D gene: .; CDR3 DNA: TGTGCCAGTAGTATAGATATAACGGGACCTACAAGCACAGATACGCAGTATTTT; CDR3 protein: CASSIDITGPTSTDTQYF
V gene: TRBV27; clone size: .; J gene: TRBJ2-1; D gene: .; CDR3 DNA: TGTGCCAGCAGTTACAGTTCCTACAATGAGCAGTTCTTC; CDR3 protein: CASSYSSYNEQFF
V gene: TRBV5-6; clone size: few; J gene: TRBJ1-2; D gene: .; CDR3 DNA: TGTGCCAGCAGCTTGGCCTTTGACAGCGGCTACACCTTC; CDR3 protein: CASSLAFDSGYTF
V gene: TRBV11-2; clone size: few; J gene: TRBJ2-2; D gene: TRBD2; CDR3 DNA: TGTGCCAGTTCCGGGACTAAAATCGGGATGGGGGAGCTGTTTTTT; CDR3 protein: CASSGTKIGMGELFF
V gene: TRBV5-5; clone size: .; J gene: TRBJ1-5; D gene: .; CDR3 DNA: TGTGCCAGCAGCTTCGGGAATCGTGAGCAGCCCCAGCATTTT; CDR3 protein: CASSFGNREQPQHF
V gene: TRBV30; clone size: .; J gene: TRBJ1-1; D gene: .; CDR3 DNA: TGTGTCTGGAGTAGACAAGGCACTGAAGCTTTCTTT; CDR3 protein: CVWSRQGTEAFF
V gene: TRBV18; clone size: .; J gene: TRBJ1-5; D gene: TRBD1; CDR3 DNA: TGTGCCAGCACCGGACAGGGATATTCTGAGCCCCAGCATTTT; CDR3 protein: CASTGQGYSEPQHF
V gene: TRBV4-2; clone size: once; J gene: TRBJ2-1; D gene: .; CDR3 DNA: TGTGCCAGCAGCCAACGCAACAATGAGCAGTTCTTC; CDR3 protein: CASSQRNNEQFF
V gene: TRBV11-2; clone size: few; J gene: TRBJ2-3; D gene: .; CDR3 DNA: TGTGCCAGCAGCTTAGTTCACGTGAGAGGCACAGATACGCAGTATTTT; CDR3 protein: CASSLVHVRGTDTQYF
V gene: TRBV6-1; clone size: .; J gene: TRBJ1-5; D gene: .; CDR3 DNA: TGTGCCAGCAGTGAAGCTCAGAGGCGCCCCGGGTATCAGCCCCAGCATTTT; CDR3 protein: CASSEAQRRPGYQPQHF
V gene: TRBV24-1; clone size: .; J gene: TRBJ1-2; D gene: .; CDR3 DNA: TGTGCCACCAGTCAGGGTAACTATGGCTACACCTTC; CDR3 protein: CATSQGNYGYTF
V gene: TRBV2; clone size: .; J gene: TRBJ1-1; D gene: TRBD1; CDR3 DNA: TGTGCCAGCAGTGATTGGGGACAGTCGGAAGCTTTCTTT; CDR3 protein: CASSDWGQSEAFF